These 21 T cell receptor beta chains were sequenced from one sample in a study of blood T cell repertoires in COVID-19. Clones were read by immunoSEQ multiplex PCR, and TCRdb kept only the in-frame ones, dropping some. The sample consists of some 510,000 clones, roughly 88% of them appearing once. The sample comprised PBMCs or T cells enriched from blood (not recorded which). The origin of the receptors is a woman between 40 and 55 years old who had recovered from COVID-19.

This clone was picked up a small number of times. The V and J genes are TRBV10-2 and TRBJ1-2, with D tentatively TRBD1 (6 bases). V shed 2 bases and J shed 6 bases, with 10 bases lying between them. The germline V gene has CDR1 WSHSY and CDR2 SAAADI. The CDR3 runs to 13 residues. The CDR3: CASSEAQGHGYTF. DNA for the CDR3: TGCGCCAGCAGTGAGGCACAGGGTCATGGCTACACCTTC.

The chain couples TRBV10-3 to TRBJ1-5; the match to TRBD1 covers 7 bases. Losses at the gene ends were 5 bases for V and 3 bases for J; bases not matched to a gene: 4. This CDR3 region has 14 residues. Germline V gives CDR1 ENHRY, CDR2 SYGVKD. For the CDR3, the DNA is TGTGCCATCAGTATTGACAGGGACAATCAGCCCCAGCATTTT. Residues: CAISIDRDNQPQHF.

This rearrangement joins TRBV10-3 to TRBJ2-5; TRBD2 agrees at 7 bases. The CDR3 consists of 13 residues. V trimming: 3 bases; J trimming: 5 bases; junction bases outside the gene matches: 3. Germline CDR1 reads ENHRY; CDR2 reads SYGVKD. The CDR3 protein is CAISEGREETQYF. In DNA, the CDR3 is TGTGCCATCAGTGAAGGGAGGGAGGAGACCCAGTACTTC.

The sample holds one count of this clone. The chain employs TRBV11-3 and TRBJ1-4; 7 nucleotides align to TRBD1. The CDR3 has 15 residues. J lost 7 bases, V lost 5 bases, and 10 bases had no gene match. Germline loops: CDR1 SGHNT, CDR2 YENEEA. In DNA form, the CDR3 reads TGTGCCAGCAGCCTAAAGGGACAGAGAGGTGAAAAACTGTTTTTT. Translating gives CASSLKGQRGEKLFF.

The chain recombines TRBV6-5 with TRBJ2-3; D not certain. V was clipped by 10 bases and J by 0 bases, with 17 bases between them. CDR1 MNHEY and CDR2 SVGAGI come from the germline V gene. This CDR3 has 15 residues. The CDR3 protein is CATEDRRSSTDTQYF. The CDR3 DNA sequence: TGTGCCACCGAGGATAGACGGTCTAGCACAGATACGCAGTATTTT.

This clone came up once. This chain links TRBV11-3 with TRBJ2-1; 8 nucleotides match TRBD2. The CDR3 length is 14 residues. Germline lookup yields CDR1 SGHNT and CDR2 YENEEA. V lost 8 bases to trimming and J lost 8 bases; unmatched junction nucleotides: 11. As DNA, the CDR3 is TGTGCCAGCTGTCGGAGCGGGAGTAGAGATGAGCAGTTCTTC. This gives the protein CASCRSGSRDEQFF.

V usage is TRBV6-2 or TRBV6-3 and J usage is TRBJ1-1; TRBD1 agrees at 8 bases. Trimming took 0 bases from V and 5 from J; bases not matched to a gene: 8. Germline values: CDR1 MNHEY, CDR2 SVGEGT. The CDR3 spans 16 residues. CDR3 amino acids: CASSYSVRQGRTEAFF. In nucleotides, the CDR3 is TGTGCCAGCAGTTACTCCGTGCGACAGGGGAGAACTGAAGCTTTCTTT.

The chain couples TRBV12-3 or TRBV12-4 to TRBJ2-7, with unresolved D. The CDR3 loop spans 13 amino acids. V was clipped by 6 bases and J by 0 bases, with 9 bases between them. The CDR3 protein is CASRKFGSYEQYF. As DNA, the CDR3 is TGTGCCAGCAGGAAATTCGGCTCCTACGAGCAGTACTTC.

The J gene is TRBJ1-1, the V gene TRBV29-1; TRBD1 might be the D (6 bases). Trimming stripped 6 bases from V and 4 bases from J, with 9 bases between. This CDR3 contains 11 residues. Germline V gene lookup returns CDR1 SQVTM and CDR2 ANQGSEA. CDR3 protein: CSVSRGTEAFF. The DNA of the CDR3 is TGCAGCGTGAGCAGGGGCACTGAAGCTTTCTTT.

V is TRBV11-2 and J is TRBJ1-6; TRBD1 might be the D (6 bases). Germline CDR1 reads SGHAT; CDR2 reads FQNNGV. This CDR3 is built from 15 residues. V lost 3 bases, J lost 5 bases, and 11 bases lay in between. The CDR3 sequence is CASSFETGDNSPLHF. The DNA of the CDR3 is TGTGCCAGCAGCTTTGAGACAGGCGATAATTCACCCCTCCACTTT.

The chain links TRBV4-3 to TRBJ1-1; 10 bases line up with TRBD1. V shed 1 base, J shed 10 bases, and the junction held 12 bases outside the gene matches. Germline CDR1 reads LGHNA; CDR2 reads YSLEER. CDR3 length: 16 amino acids. The CDR3 loop reads CASSQGEDRGRFGAFF. DNA for the CDR3: TGCGCCAGCAGCCAAGGGGAGGACAGGGGGAGGTTTGGAGCTTTCTTT.

This clone was counted a single time. This rearrangement joins TRBV20-1 to TRBJ1-1; D ambiguous. V was pared by 0 bases and J by 7 bases, with 6 bases between. There are 11 residues in the CDR3. CDR1 DFQATT and CDR2 SNEGSKA come from the germline V gene (reference sequence). In DNA, the CDR3 is TGCAGTGCTAGAGAGCGCCTTGAAGCTTTCTTT. As protein: CSARERLEAFF.

The V call is TRBV5-1, the J call TRBJ1-1; weak D call: TRBD1 (5 bases). There are 13 residues in the CDR3. Germline CDR1 and CDR2: SGHRS and YFSETQ. V was clipped by 3 bases and J by 0 bases, with 6 bases between them. In nucleotides, the CDR3 is TGCGCCAGCAGCTCACAGGTGAACACTGAAGCTTTCTTT. This translates into CASSSQVNTEAFF.

The chain has TRBV7-9 and TRBJ1-2, with a tentative D call TRBD1 (6 bases). Germline-derived CDR1 and CDR2 are SEHNR and FQNEAQ (reference sequence). The CDR3 loop spans 14 amino acids. V lost 8 bases, J lost 2 bases, and 15 bases lay in between. The CDR3 bases are TGTGCCAGCGCCCGGACAGCGCAGAACTATGGCTACACCTTC. Amino acid sequence: CASARTAQNYGYTF.

This chain joins TRBV7-2 and TRBJ1-2, with 8 bases that match TRBD1. CDR1 and CDR2 (germline): SGHTA, FQGNSA. The J segment lost 6 bases and the V segment lost 1 base, leaving 1 base of the junction unmatched. The CDR3 totals 13 residues. The CDR3 sequence is CASSLEQGDGYTF. The CDR3 region has the DNA TGTGCCAGCAGCTTAGAACAGGGGGATGGCTACACCTTC.

There are a few counts of this clone. CDR3 in amino acids: CASSWGQLNTEAFF. The CDR3 DNA follows: TGTGCCAGCAGCTGGGGACAGTTGAACACTGAAGCTTTCTTT. The chain links TRBV13 to TRBJ1-1; 7 nucleotides agree with TRBD1. The V gene end was trimmed by 4 bases and the J gene end by 0 bases; junction bases not matched to a gene: 2. Germline assignment: CDR1 PRHDT and CDR2 FYEKMQ (reference sequence). The CDR3 has 14 residues.

This clone was observed a few times. V usage is TRBV2 and J usage is TRBJ1-4, with 10 bases that match TRBD1. The CDR3 extends over 15 amino acids. The V gene's germline CDR1 is SNHLY and CDR2 FYNNEI. The J segment lost 6 bases and the V segment lost 6 bases, leaving 7 bases of the junction unmatched. The DNA for the CDR3 is TGTGCCAGCAGCCTCGACAGGGGGCGCGATGAAAAACTGTTTTTT. Residues: CASSLDRGRDEKLFF. Filled out from reference TRBV2 and TRBJ1-4, the complete variable domain reads EPEVTQTPSHQVTQMGQEVILRCVPISNHLYFYWYRQILGQKVEFLVSFYNNEISEKSEIFDDQFSVERPDGSNFTLKIRSTKLEDSAMYFCASSLDRGRDEKLFFGSGTQLSVL.

This clone was detected a few times. The chain is built from TRBV2 and TRBJ1-5; 7 bases map to TRBD1. Germline loops: CDR1 SNHLY, CDR2 FYNNEI. The CDR3 extends over 15 amino acids. V shed 5 bases, J shed 3 bases, and the junction held 7 bases outside the gene matches. Here the CDR3 reads CASSTDRSNNQPQHF. The CDR3 DNA is TGTGCCAGCAGTACGGACAGGAGCAACAATCAGCCCCAGCATTTT.

CDR3 protein: CASNAPGYEQYF. CDR3 bases: TGTGCCAGCAACGCCCCGGGATACGAGCAGTACTTC. The V call is TRBV28, the J call TRBJ2-7; D is perhaps TRBD2 (5 bases). Germline lookup yields CDR1 MDHEN and CDR2 SYDVKM. V lost 7 bases, J lost 4 bases, and 11 bases lay in between. This CDR3 region has 12 residues.

The rearrangement uses TRBV2 and TRBJ2-1; TRBD2 agrees at 14 bases. CDR3 length equals 14 residues. CDR1 and CDR2 (germline): SNHLY, FYNNEI. V lost 6 bases and J lost 6; bases outside the gene matches: 1. CDR3 DNA: TGTGCCAGCAGGGGACTAGCGGGAGCCAATGAGCAGTTCTTC. As protein: CASRGLAGANEQFF. Variable domain in full (rest from reference TRBV2 and TRBJ2-1): EPEVTQTPSHQVTQMGQEVILRCVPISNHLYFYWYRQILGQKVEFLVSFYNNEISEKSEIFDDQFSVERPDGSNFTLKIRSTKLEDSAMYFCASRGLAGANEQFFGPGTRLTVL.

This chain connects TRBV5-4 to TRBJ2-1, with D hard to call. The CDR3 consists of 12 residues. Trimming removed 0 bases from V and 5 bases from J, with 3 bases in between. Germline CDR1 SGHNT, CDR2 YYREEE (reference sequence). This CDR3 reads CASSLDNNEQFF. Here the CDR3 DNA reads TGTGCCAGCAGCTTGGATAACAATGAGCAGTTCTTC.